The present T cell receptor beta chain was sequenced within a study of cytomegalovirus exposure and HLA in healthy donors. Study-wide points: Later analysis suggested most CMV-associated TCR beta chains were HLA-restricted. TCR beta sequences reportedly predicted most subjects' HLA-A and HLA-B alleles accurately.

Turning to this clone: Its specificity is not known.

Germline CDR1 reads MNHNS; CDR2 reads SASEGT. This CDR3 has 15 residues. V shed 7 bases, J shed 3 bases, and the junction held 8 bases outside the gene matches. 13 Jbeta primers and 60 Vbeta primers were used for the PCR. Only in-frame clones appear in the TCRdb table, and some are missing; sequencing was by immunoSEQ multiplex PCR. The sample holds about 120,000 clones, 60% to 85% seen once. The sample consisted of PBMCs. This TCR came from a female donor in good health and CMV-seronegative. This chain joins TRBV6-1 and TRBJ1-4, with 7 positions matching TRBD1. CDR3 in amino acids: CASNRRGTANEKLFF. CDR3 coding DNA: TGTGCCAGCAATAGACGGGGGACAGCTAATGAAAAACTGTTTTTT.